This T cell receptor beta chain was identified during a study of PD-1 blockade in classical Hodgkin lymphoma. About the research overall: Each patient was given nivolumab 3 mg/kg through a vein every 2 weeks.

This CDR3 is 12 amino acids long. V shed 1 base and J 12 bases; nucleotides not matched to a gene: 3. Germline CDR1 and CDR2: SEHNR and FQNEAQ (reference sequence). Indicated time point: cycle 4 day 1 (C4D1), after less than 7 weeks of nivolumab. All trial patients relapsed after autologous stem cell transplantation. Clones were read by immunoSEQ multiplex PCR, and TCRdb kept only the in-frame ones, dropping some. This sample has approximately 52,000 clones, with approximately 86% found just once. This specimen consisted of peripheral blood mononuclear cells (PBMCs), obtained before the fourth cycle of nivolumab. The V gene is TRBV7-9, the J gene TRBJ2-1; 7 bases agree with TRBD1. This sequence was found in a human donor with classical Hodgkin lymphoma. The CDR3 loop reads CASSLGDRTQFF. In nucleotides, the CDR3 is TGTGCCAGCAGCTTAGGGGACAGAACGCAGTTCTTC.